A single sample is the source of the 21 T cell receptor beta chains below, sequenced in a study of T cell responses to AZD1222 COVID-19 vaccine. Using immunoSEQ multiplex PCR, the repertoire was profiled, and TCRdb retains in-frame clones only, with some absent. The sample shows over 110,000 clones, around nine tenths of them seen only once. Specimen: peripheral blood, collected on day 0 of AZD1222 vaccination. The receptor source for this set is an adult in good health.

The chain uses TRBV27 and TRBJ1-5; 8 nucleotides agree with TRBD1. J was trimmed by 3 bases and V by 6 bases; bases with no gene match: 13. CDR3 length: 17 amino acids. Germline V gene sequence: CDR1 MNHEY, CDR2 SMNVEV (reference sequence). Here the CDR3 reads CASRNLQGARDNQPQHF. CDR3 coding DNA: TGTGCCAGCAGAAACCTCCAGGGGGCAAGGGACAATCAGCCCCAGCATTTT.

The V gene is TRBV25-1, the J gene TRBJ2-7, with D perhaps TRBD2 (6 bases). The CDR3 covers 13 residues. The V gene's germline CDR1 is MGHDK and CDR2 SYGVNS. V was shortened by 5 bases and J by 2 bases, with 10 bases between the two germline ends. The CDR3 loop reads CASSPWTTYEQYF. In DNA, the CDR3 is TGTGCCAGCAGTCCTTGGACTACCTACGAGCAGTACTTC.

This clone has just one count. The rearrangement links TRBV2 to TRBJ1-2; D remains unclear. The V gene lost 2 bases and the J gene lost 4 bases, with 8 bases spanning the gap. Germline V gives CDR1 SNHLY, CDR2 FYNNEI. This CDR3 has 13 amino acids. CDR3 residues: CASSESQTYGYTF. The CDR3 DNA follows: TGTGCCAGCAGTGAAAGTCAGACCTATGGCTACACCTTC.

This clone was counted once. The J gene is TRBJ1-2, the V gene TRBV29-1; a weak D match, TRBD1 (6 bases). V was shortened by 7 bases and J by 1 base, with 16 bases between the two germline ends. Germline V gives CDR1 SQVTM, CDR2 ANQGSEA. The CDR3 sequence is 14 residues long. CDR3 amino acids: CSAGGGGDNYGYTF. DNA for the CDR3: TGCAGCGCCGGGGGCGGAGGCGATAACTATGGCTACACCTTC.

The V and J genes are TRBV18 and TRBJ2-3; D perhaps matches TRBD1 (5 bases). This CDR3 spans 16 amino acids. The ends were cut back, 3 bases at V and 4 bases at J, with 17 bases in the middle. Germline V lookup: CDR1 KGHSH, CDR2 LQKENI. CDR3 sequence: CASSPDRDPRSDTQYF. The DNA for the CDR3 is TGTGCCAGCTCACCCGACAGAGACCCACGATCAGATACGCAGTATTTT.

The V gene is TRBV3-1 (or the pseudogene TRBV3-2), the J gene TRBJ2-1, with unresolved D. The CDR3 sequence is 14 residues long. The V and J ends lost 1 base and 7 bases respectively, with 11 bases between them. CDR1 and CDR2 from the germline V gene are LGHDT and YNNKEL (reference sequence). The CDR3: CASSQVAPENEQFF. DNA of the CDR3: TGTGCCAGCAGCCAAGTCGCCCCGGAGAATGAGCAGTTCTTC.

V gene TRBV10-2 combines with J gene TRBJ1-2; a possible D gene is TRBD1 (6 bases). V lost 4 bases, J lost 6 bases, and 15 bases lay in between. This CDR3 is 14 amino acids long. The V gene's germline CDR1 is WSHSY and CDR2 SAAADI. CDR3 in amino acids: CASSVSDRWDGYTF. CDR3 in DNA: TGCGCCAGCAGTGTAAGTGACAGGTGGGATGGCTACACCTTC.

The chain links TRBV2 to TRBJ1-5; D uncertain. Germline V gives CDR1 SNHLY, CDR2 FYNNEI. Trimming pared 0 bases from V and 4 bases from J, leaving 16 bases between. The CDR3 loop spans 17 amino acids. The CDR3 nucleotides are TGTGCCAGCAGTGAAGCGCCCAGGAAAGGGTTTAATCAGCCCCAGCATTTT. Translation: CASSEAPRKGFNQPQHF.

This clone is deemed medium-sized. V and J are TRBV29-1 and TRBJ2-1; a weak D match, TRBD1 (6 bases). Trimming stripped 3 bases from V and 0 bases from J, with 12 bases between. CDR1 and CDR2 (germline): SQVTM, ANQGSEA. This CDR3 has 15 amino acids. CDR3 nucleotides: TGCAGCGTTGACCCGAGGGGGAGCTCCTACAATGAGCAGTTCTTC. This gives the protein CSVDPRGSSYNEQFF.

In this sample, this clone turned up a few times. The gene calls are TRBV30 and TRBJ1-1, with unresolved D. With 0 bases removed from V and 0 bases from J, the gap between germline ends came to 14 bases. The CDR3 is 16 amino acids. Germline lookup yields CDR1 GTSNPN and CDR2 SVGIG (reference sequence). CDR3 DNA: TGTGCCTGGAGTGTACCTCTCCGAGGCCTGAACACTGAAGCTTTCTTT. It yields the protein CAWSVPLRGLNTEAFF.

The V call is TRBV19, the J call TRBJ1-1; D is unresolved. The germline V and J ends were trimmed by 7 bases and 1 base, with 16 bases remaining between them. The germline gives CDR1 LNHDA, CDR2 SQIVND (reference sequence). The CDR3 totals 15 residues. In DNA, the CDR3 is TGTGCCAGTATATCGATCCCCCGGGGGAACACTGAAGCTTTCTTT. It specifies CASISIPRGNTEAFF.

This rearrangement joins TRBV5-4 to TRBJ1-2, with 8 bases that match TRBD1. Germline-derived CDR1 and CDR2 are SGHNT and YYREEE (reference sequence). The CDR3 spans 14 residues. Trimming cost V 4 bases and J 6 bases; bases outside gene matches: 8. CDR3: CASSPDREAHGYTF. In DNA form, the CDR3 reads TGTGCCAGCAGCCCGGACAGGGAGGCGCATGGCTACACCTTC. The full variable domain, completed using reference TRBV5-4 and TRBJ1-2, is ETGVTQSPTHLIKTRGQQVTLRCSSQSGHNTVSWYQQALGQGPQFIFQYYREEENGRGNFPPRFSGLQFPNYSSELNVNALELDDSALYLCASSPDREAHGYTFGSGTRLTVV.

This clone was counted only a few times. V is TRBV4-2 and J is TRBJ1-2, with 7 bases fitting TRBD1. The V gene's germline CDR1 is LGHNA and CDR2 YNFKEQ. The J segment lost 6 bases and the V segment lost 5 bases, leaving 6 bases of the junction unmatched. The CDR3 totals 13 residues. Written as DNA, the CDR3 is TGTGCCAGCAGCACCTCCGGGACAGATGGCTACACCTTC. This encodes CASSTSGTDGYTF.

This rearrangement joins TRBV12-3 or TRBV12-4 to TRBJ1-6; D is unresolved. V was pared by 1 base and J by 7 bases, with 2 bases between. This CDR3 comprises 12 residues. DNA for the CDR3: TGTGCCAGCAGTTTAGACAATTCACCCCTCCACTTT. Encoded protein: CASSLDNSPLHF.

This chain joins TRBV5-1 and TRBJ2-7, with TRBD2 as a possible D gene (6 bases). The CDR3 runs 12 residues. CDR1 and CDR2 from the germline V gene are SGHRS and YFSETQ. Trimming removed 5 bases from V and 0 bases from J, with 6 bases in between. In DNA form, the CDR3 reads TGCGCCAGCAGGGGGGGCTCCTACGAGCAGTACTTC. This sequence encodes CASRGGSYEQYF.

The chain employs TRBV27 and TRBJ1-3; 9 positions agree with TRBD1. The CDR3 runs to 17 residues. Germline values: CDR1 MNHEY, CDR2 SMNVEV (reference sequence). The ends lost 5 bases at V and 2 bases at J; junction bases unmatched: 10. The CDR3 nucleotides read TGTGCCAGCAGTAGGGGAGCCACAGGGGGCACTGGAAACACCATATATTTT. Amino acid sequence: CASSRGATGGTGNTIYF.

The genes are TRBV11-1 and TRBJ1-3; 7 nucleotides align to TRBD1. Germline values: CDR1 SGHAT, CDR2 FQDESV (reference sequence). Trimming removed 5 bases from V and 0 bases from J; junction bases left unmatched: 4. The CDR3 runs 15 residues. In nucleotides, the CDR3 is TGTGCCAGCAGCATGACAGGGTCCTCTGGAAACACCATATATTTT. This gives the protein CASSMTGSSGNTIYF.

This sequence joins TRBV4-3 and TRBJ2-2; TRBD2 aligns across 12 bases. CDR3 size: 20 residues. Germline CDR1 reads LGHNA; CDR2 reads YSLEER. The trim removed 0 bases at V and 0 bases at J, leaving 8 bases unmatched. The CDR3 DNA is TGCGCCAGCAGCCAAGATACGGGGACTAGCGGGCGCGCGAACACCGGGGAGCTGTTTTTT. Translating it yields CASSQDTGTSGRANTGELFF.

This clone was found once. The chain couples TRBV13 to TRBJ2-7; 9 positions agree with TRBD2. The CDR3 runs 17 residues. V lost 0 bases and J lost 5; bases outside the gene matches: 11. Looked up from germline, CDR1 is PRHDT and CDR2 is FYEKMQ (reference sequence). For the CDR3, the DNA is TGTGCCAGCAGCTTAGGCCTCCTGGGCGGGAGGGGGGACGAGCAGTACTTC. The encoded protein is CASSLGLLGGRGDEQYF.

V gene TRBV30 combines with J gene TRBJ1-5, with 8 bases that match TRBD1. The CDR3 runs to 16 residues. Germline values: CDR1 GTSNPN, CDR2 SVGIG (reference sequence). V lost 2 bases, J lost 7 bases, and 13 bases stayed unmatched. CDR3 sequence reads: CAWSSQGARDRQPQHF. The CDR3 region has the DNA TGTGCCTGGAGTTCCCAGGGGGCAAGGGATCGACAGCCCCAGCATTTT.

This clone is a singleton in its sample. This chain connects TRBV28 to TRBJ2-7; 11 bases fit TRBD2. The germline V gene encodes CDR1 MDHEN and CDR2 SYDVKM. The CDR3 has 16 amino acids. Losses at the gene ends were 5 bases for V and 6 bases for J; bases not matched to a gene: 12. The CDR3, as DNA: TGTGCCAGCAGTATCAGAACTAGCGGGAGACTCCTCGAGCAGTACTTC. It is translated as CASSIRTSGRLLEQYF.